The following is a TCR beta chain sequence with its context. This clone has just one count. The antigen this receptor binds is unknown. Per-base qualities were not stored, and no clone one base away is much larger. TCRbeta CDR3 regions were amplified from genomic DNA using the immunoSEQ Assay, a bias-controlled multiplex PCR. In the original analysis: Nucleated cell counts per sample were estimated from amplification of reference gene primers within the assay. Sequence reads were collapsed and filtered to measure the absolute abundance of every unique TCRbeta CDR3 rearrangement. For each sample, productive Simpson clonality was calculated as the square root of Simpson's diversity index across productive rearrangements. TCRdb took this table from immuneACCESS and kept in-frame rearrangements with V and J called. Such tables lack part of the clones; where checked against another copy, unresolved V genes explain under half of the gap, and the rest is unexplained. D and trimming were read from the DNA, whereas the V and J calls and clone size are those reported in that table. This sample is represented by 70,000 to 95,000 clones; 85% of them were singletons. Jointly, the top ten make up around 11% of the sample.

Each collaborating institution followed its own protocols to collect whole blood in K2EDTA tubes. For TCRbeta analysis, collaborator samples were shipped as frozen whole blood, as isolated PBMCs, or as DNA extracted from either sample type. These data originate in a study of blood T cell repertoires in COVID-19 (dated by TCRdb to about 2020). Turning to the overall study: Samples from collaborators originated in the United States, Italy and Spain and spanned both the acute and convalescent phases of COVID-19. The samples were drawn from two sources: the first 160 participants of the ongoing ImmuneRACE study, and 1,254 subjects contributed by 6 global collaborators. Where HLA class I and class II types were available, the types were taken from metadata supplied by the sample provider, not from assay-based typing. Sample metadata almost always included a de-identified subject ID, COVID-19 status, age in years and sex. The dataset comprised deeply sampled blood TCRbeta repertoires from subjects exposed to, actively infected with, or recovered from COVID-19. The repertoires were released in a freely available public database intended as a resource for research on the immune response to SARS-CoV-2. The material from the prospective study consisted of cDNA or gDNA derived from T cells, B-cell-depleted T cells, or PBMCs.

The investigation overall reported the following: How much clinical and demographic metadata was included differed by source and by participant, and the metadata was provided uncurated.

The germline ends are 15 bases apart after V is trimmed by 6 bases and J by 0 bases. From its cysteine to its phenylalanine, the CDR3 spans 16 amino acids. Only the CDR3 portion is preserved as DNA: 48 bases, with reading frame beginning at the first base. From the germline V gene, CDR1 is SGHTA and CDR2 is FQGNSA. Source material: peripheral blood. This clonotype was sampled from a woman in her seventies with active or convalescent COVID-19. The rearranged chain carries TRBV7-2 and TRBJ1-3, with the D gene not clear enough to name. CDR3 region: CASRESRGPSGNTIYF. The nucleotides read TGTGCCAGCAGAGAGAGTCGGGGTCCCTCTGGAAACACCATATATTTT.